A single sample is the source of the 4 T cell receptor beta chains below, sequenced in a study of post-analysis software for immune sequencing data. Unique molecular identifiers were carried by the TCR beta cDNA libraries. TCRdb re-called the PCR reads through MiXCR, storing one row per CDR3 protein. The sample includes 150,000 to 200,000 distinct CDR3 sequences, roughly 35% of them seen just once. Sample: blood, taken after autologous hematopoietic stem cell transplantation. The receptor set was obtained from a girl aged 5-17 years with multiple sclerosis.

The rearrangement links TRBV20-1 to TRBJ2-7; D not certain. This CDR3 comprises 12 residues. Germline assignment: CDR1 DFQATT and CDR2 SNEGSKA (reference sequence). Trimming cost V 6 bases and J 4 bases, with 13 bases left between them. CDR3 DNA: TGCAGTGCGTGGACCCCCGGGTACGAGCAGTACTTC. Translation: CSAWTPGYEQYF.

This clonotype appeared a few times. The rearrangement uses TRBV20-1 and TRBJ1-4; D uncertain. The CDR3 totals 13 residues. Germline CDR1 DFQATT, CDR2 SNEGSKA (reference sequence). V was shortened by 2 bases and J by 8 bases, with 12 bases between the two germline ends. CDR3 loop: CSARRIEGEKLFF. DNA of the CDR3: TGCAGTGCTAGAAGGATAGAAGGAGAAAAACTGTTTTTT.

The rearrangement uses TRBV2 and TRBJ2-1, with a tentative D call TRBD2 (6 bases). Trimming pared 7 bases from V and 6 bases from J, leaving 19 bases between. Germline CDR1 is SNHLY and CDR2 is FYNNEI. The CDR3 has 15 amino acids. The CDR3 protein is CASIRRRVVANEQFF. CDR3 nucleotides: TGTGCCAGCATTAGGAGGAGGGTAGTGGCCAATGAGCAGTTCTTC.

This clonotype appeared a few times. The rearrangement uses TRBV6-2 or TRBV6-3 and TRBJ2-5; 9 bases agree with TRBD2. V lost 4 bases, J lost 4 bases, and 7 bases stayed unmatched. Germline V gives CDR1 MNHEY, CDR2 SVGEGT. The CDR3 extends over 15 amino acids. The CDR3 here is CASSSLGLARETQYF. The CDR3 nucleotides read TGTGCCAGCAGTTCCCTGGGACTAGCAAGAGAGACCCAGTACTTC.